Below, 25 T cell receptor beta chains from the same sample are listed, as sequenced in a study of cytomegalovirus exposure and HLA in healthy donors. This PCR relied on a set of 60 Vbeta primers and 13 Jbeta primers. Repertoires were generated with immunoSEQ multiplex PCR, while TCRdb's copy carries only in-frame clones and drops some. In the table there are more than 110,000 clones, roughly 80% of which are singletons. Sequencing was carried out using PBMCs. The receptor set was obtained from a male donor in good health and CMV-seronegative.

The V and J genes are TRBV7-3 and TRBJ2-1; 9 bases are shared with TRBD2. The germline V gene encodes CDR1 SGHTA and CDR2 FQGTGA. After removal of 5 bases from V and 8 bases from J, the junction contained 10 bases not matched to a gene. The CDR3 spans 15 residues. The CDR3 is CASSPLRGGYDEQFF. In DNA, the CDR3 is TGTGCCAGCAGCCCTCTGCGGGGGGGATACGATGAGCAGTTCTTC.

V and J are TRBV2 and TRBJ2-3; TRBD2 might be the D (6 bases). Per the germline V gene, CDR1 is SNHLY and CDR2 is FYNNEI. The ends were cut back, 7 bases at V and 11 bases at J, with 19 bases in the middle. The CDR3 covers 13 residues. CDR3 coding DNA: TGTGCCAGCAACTTGGGGCCCGGGAGCAAGCAGTATTTT. Its translation is CASNLGPGSKQYF. Together with reference TRBV2 and TRBJ2-3, the CDR3 gives the full variable domain: EPEVTQTPSHQVTQMGQEVILRCVPISNHLYFYWYRQILGQKVEFLVSFYNNEISEKSEIFDDQFSVERPDGSNFTLKIRSTKLEDSAMYFCASNLGPGSKQYFGPGTRLTVL.

Remarks on this clone: Its ends do not fully match the called genes, so a read error is possible. This same CDR3 is encoded by further DNA sequences in the sample. The chain joins TRBV30 to TRBJ1-1; no definite D call. Germline-derived CDR1 and CDR2 are GTSNPN and SVGIG (reference sequence). The CDR3 covers 14 residues. CDR3 in DNA: TGTGCCTGGAGTGTAGCCCTCCGGCGGAGTGAAGCTTTTTTT. It encodes CAWSVALRRSEAFF.

The chain carries TRBV15 and TRBJ2-1; possible D gene TRBD2, 6 bases. V lost 5 bases, J lost 0 bases, and 11 bases lay in between. CDR1 and CDR2 (germline): LNHNV, YYDKDF (reference sequence). This CDR3 is 15 amino acids long. CDR3 coding DNA: TGTGCCACCAGCGGATCTAGCGTCTCCTACAATGAGCAGTTCTTC. Protein sequence: CATSGSSVSYNEQFF.

The chain uses TRBV7-9 and TRBJ1-2, with D uncertain. Trimming pared 0 bases from V and 7 bases from J, leaving 9 bases between. Per the germline V gene, CDR1 is SEHNR and CDR2 is FQNEAQ (reference sequence). The CDR3 covers 13 residues. The CDR3 coding sequence is TGTGCCAGCAGCTTAGCGCTCGGGATTGGCTACACCTTC. Amino acids: CASSLALGIGYTF.

The CDR3 DNA reads TGCGCCAGCAGCTTGGCTACAGGGGGAAATTACACCTTC. Translation gives CASSLATGGNYTF. The chain carries TRBV5-1 and TRBJ1-2, with 8 bases fitting TRBD1. CDR3 length equals 13 residues. CDR1 SGHRS and CDR2 YFSETQ come from the germline V gene. Germline trimming cut 0 bases from V and 11 bases from J; bases unmatched to any gene: 6.

The genes are TRBV7-9 and TRBJ1-3; D is unresolved. Looked up from germline, CDR1 is SEHNR and CDR2 is FQNEAQ (reference sequence). CDR3 length: 12 amino acids. The ends were cut back, 8 bases at V and 0 bases at J, with 5 bases in the middle. CDR3 in amino acids: CASYSSGNTIYF. The CDR3 region has the DNA TGTGCCAGCTACAGCTCTGGAAACACCATATATTTT.

This clone was seen more than once but under ten times. The chain couples TRBV11-2 to TRBJ1-1; D is unclear. V was cut by 7 bases and J by 0 bases, with 9 bases left in between. Germline assignment: CDR1 SGHAT and CDR2 FQNNGV. This CDR3 is built from 13 residues. The CDR3 sequence: CASKTQMNTEAFF. CDR3 coding DNA: TGTGCCAGCAAAACACAGATGAACACTGAAGCTTTCTTT.

The rearrangement uses TRBV19 and TRBJ2-3, with D maybe TRBD1 (6 bases). V shed 3 bases and J shed 4 bases, with 11 bases lying between them. The CDR3 has 14 amino acids. CDR1 LNHDA and CDR2 SQIVND come from the germline V gene (reference sequence). The chain's CDR3 is CASSMLRGADTQYF. The DNA of the CDR3 is TGTGCCAGTAGTATGCTCAGGGGAGCAGATACGCAGTATTTT. Full variable domain (rest looked up from reference TRBV19 and TRBJ2-3): DGGITQSPKYLFRKEGQNVTLSCEQNLNHDAMYWYRQDPGQGLRLIYYSQIVNDFQKGDIAEGYSVSREKKESFPLTVTSAQKNPTAFYLCASSMLRGADTQYFGPGTRLTVL.

The chain couples TRBV28 to TRBJ1-1; D gene ambiguous. Germline CDR1 MDHEN, CDR2 SYDVKM. V was cut by 6 bases and J by 4 bases, with 21 bases left in between. The CDR3 is 16 residues long. This CDR3 reads CASSSVTRDPITEAFF. CDR3 sequence (DNA): TGTGCCAGCAGCTCCGTAACCCGGGATCCGATCACTGAAGCTTTCTTT.

The V gene is TRBV6-1, the J gene TRBJ2-1; TRBD1 matches 8 bases. Trimming removed 7 bases from V and 1 base from J; junction bases left unmatched: 6. Per germline, CDR1 MNHNS and CDR2 SASEGT. This CDR3 contains 15 residues. This chain's CDR3 is CASKKQGGSYNEQFF. CDR3 in DNA: TGTGCCAGCAAAAAACAGGGGGGATCCTACAATGAGCAGTTCTTC.

V is TRBV5-1 and J is TRBJ2-7; 13 bases map to TRBD2. CDR3 size: 18 residues. In germline, CDR1 is SGHRS, CDR2 YFSETQ. V lost 0 bases to trimming and J lost 6 bases; unmatched junction nucleotides: 12. The CDR3 DNA is TGCGCCAGCAGCTTGGAGGCTTCACCGACTAGCGGGGGGAGCGAGCAGTACTTC. Translation gives CASSLEASPTSGGSEQYF.

V and J are TRBV6-1 and TRBJ1-1, with unresolved D. Per germline, CDR1 MNHNS and CDR2 SASEGT. With 1 base removed from V and 12 bases from J, the gap between germline ends came to 6 bases. The CDR3 is made up of 10 amino acids. CDR3 nucleotides: TGTGCCAGCAGTGAAGTTTCTACTTTCTTT. Its protein product is CASSEVSTFF.

The rearrangement uses TRBV6-6 and TRBJ1-1; D may be TRBD1 (5 bases). Germline-derived CDR1 and CDR2 are MNHNY and SVGAGI (reference sequence). Trimming shortened V by 3 bases and J by 1 base, and 9 bases separated the two germline ends. The CDR3 totals 14 residues. The CDR3 nucleotides read TGTGCCAGCAGTTATGGGGGGGGGAACACTGAAGCTTTCTTT. This encodes CASSYGGGNTEAFF.

The chain employs TRBV7-9 and TRBJ2-1; 15 bases agree with TRBD2. Germline V CDR1 and CDR2: SEHNR, FQNEAQ (reference sequence). V dropped 5 bases and J dropped 12; count of bases not matched to a gene: 11. This CDR3 contains 16 residues. In nucleotides, the CDR3 is TGTGCCAGCAGCCTCCGGACTAGCGGGGGGGCCGGTCGGCAGTTCTTC. This sequence encodes CASSLRTSGGAGRQFF.

The V call is TRBV27, the J call TRBJ2-5, with 7 bases fitting TRBD1. With the DNA end fitting TRBJ2-7 better, the J assignment may be wrong. CDR3 size: 14 residues. CDR1 and CDR2 from the germline V gene are MNHEY and SMNVEV (reference sequence). The CDR3 protein is CASSFDRVGYEQYF. CDR3 nucleotides: TGTGCCAGCAGTTTCGACAGGGTTGGCTACGAGCAGTACTTC.

The gene calls are TRBV7-3 and TRBJ1-1; TRBD1 matches 7 bases. This CDR3 spans 14 amino acids. The V gene's germline CDR1 is SGHTA and CDR2 FQGTGA. V trimming: 5 bases; J trimming: 0 bases; junction bases outside the gene matches: 3. In DNA form, the CDR3 reads TGTGCCAGCAGCCAGGGACAGATGAACACTGAAGCTTTCTTT. Amino acid sequence: CASSQGQMNTEAFF.

The chain employs TRBV30 and TRBJ2-5; TRBD1 matches 11 bases. V was pared by 2 bases and J by 5 bases, with 7 bases of the junction left unmatched. CDR1 GTSNPN and CDR2 SVGIG come from the germline V gene (reference sequence). The CDR3 totals 15 residues. CDR3 in amino acids: CAWSPRTGGWETQYF. CDR3 bases: TGTGCCTGGAGTCCCAGGACAGGGGGCTGGGAGACCCAGTACTTC.

The chain uses TRBV5-4 and TRBJ1-1; TRBD1 is a possible D gene (6 bases). Trimming removed 1 base at V and 0 bases at J, with 16 bases between. This CDR3 spans 17 amino acids. The germline V gene has CDR1 SGHNT and CDR2 YYREEE (reference sequence). The DNA of the CDR3 is TGTGCCAGCAGCTTGTTGGGGGGGGCAGAAATGAACACTGAAGCTTTCTTT. This codes for CASSLLGGAEMNTEAFF.

This clone has just one count. J is TRBJ2-2 and V is TRBV19, with 8 nucleotides matching TRBD2. The V gene's germline CDR1 is LNHDA and CDR2 SQIVND (reference sequence). This CDR3 is 14 amino acids long. V trimming: 6 bases; J trimming: 3 bases; junction bases outside the gene matches: 3. CDR3 amino acids: CASSGTSHTGELFF. In DNA form, the CDR3 reads TGTGCCAGTAGCGGGACTAGTCACACCGGGGAGCTGTTTTTT. The whole variable domain, filled in from reference TRBV19 and TRBJ2-2, reads DGGITQSPKYLFRKEGQNVTLSCEQNLNHDAMYWYRQDPGQGLRLIYYSQIVNDFQKGDIAEGYSVSREKKESFPLTVTSAQKNPTAFYLCASSGTSHTGELFFGEGSRLTVL.

The rearrangement joins TRBV2 to TRBJ2-1; 10 nucleotides line up with TRBD2. CDR1 and CDR2 from the germline V gene are SNHLY and FYNNEI. Trimming cost V 7 bases and J 9 bases; bases outside gene matches: 9. The CDR3 spans 14 residues. The CDR3 protein is CASNPAGGVTEQFF. The DNA of the CDR3 is TGTGCCAGCAATCCAGCGGGGGGGGTTACTGAGCAGTTCTTC.

The gene calls are TRBV6-5 and TRBJ2-7, with 9 positions matching TRBD1. Germline V gene data show CDR1 as MNHEY and CDR2 as SVGAGI. After removal of 6 bases from V and 7 bases from J, the junction contained 10 bases not matched to a gene. The CDR3 has 14 amino acids. The CDR3 is CASSWGQTGGEQYF. The CDR3 nucleotides read TGTGCCAGCAGCTGGGGACAGACAGGGGGTGAGCAGTACTTC.

The V gene is TRBV2, the J gene TRBJ2-3; TRBD2 matches 11 bases. The CDR3 consists of 13 residues. Germline CDR1 reads SNHLY; CDR2 reads FYNNEI. V gave up 10 bases and J gave up 8 bases; unmatched junction bases: 8. The CDR3 bases are TGTGCCACCCTAGCGGGGGGCTCCCTTACGCAGTATTTT. It yields the protein CATLAGGSLTQYF.

The chain has TRBV9 and TRBJ2-1; 11 bases are a match to TRBD1. After removal of 6 bases from V and 6 bases from J, the junction contained 2 bases not matched to a gene. Germline CDR1 SGDLS, CDR2 YYNGEE. The CDR3 is 13 amino acids. CDR3 coding DNA: TGTGCCAGCACCGGGACAGGGGGCAATGAGCAGTTCTTC. Protein product: CASTGTGGNEQFF.

This chain joins TRBV5-8 and TRBJ1-2; perhaps TRBD1 as D (6 bases). V lost 4 bases and J lost 7, with 20 bases in between. Germline V gives CDR1 SGHTS, CDR2 YDEGEE. There are 15 residues in the CDR3. CDR3 bases: TGTGCCAGCAGCCCCAGACAGGCACCCATGAGTGGCTACACCTTC. Its translation is CASSPRQAPMSGYTF. The variable domain in full, with the rest retrieved from reference TRBV5-8 and TRBJ1-2, is EAGVTQSPTHLIKTRGQQATLRCSPISGHTSVYWYQQALGLGLQFLLWYDEGEERNRGNFPPRFSGRQFPNYSSELNVNALELEDSALYLCASSPRQAPMSGYTFGSGTRLTVV.